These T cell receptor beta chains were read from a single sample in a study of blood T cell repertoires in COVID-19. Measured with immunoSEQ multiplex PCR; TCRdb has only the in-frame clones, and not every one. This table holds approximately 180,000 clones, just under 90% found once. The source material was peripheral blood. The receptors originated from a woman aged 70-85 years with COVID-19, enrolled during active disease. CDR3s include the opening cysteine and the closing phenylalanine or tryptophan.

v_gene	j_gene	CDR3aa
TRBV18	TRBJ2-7	CASSPAGSPLEQYF
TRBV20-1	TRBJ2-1	CSPYSGNEQFF
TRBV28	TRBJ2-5	CASSLSGGWETQYF
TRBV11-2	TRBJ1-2	CASSVSPTDLNYGYTF
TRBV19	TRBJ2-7	CASSTGQGAGYEQYF
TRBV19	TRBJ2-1	CASSPGQLDEQFF
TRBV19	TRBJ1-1	CASNPGGNTEAFF
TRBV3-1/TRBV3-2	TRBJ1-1	CASSQGHLNTEAFF
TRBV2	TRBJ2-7	CASSVDRPSSYEQYF
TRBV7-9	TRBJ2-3	CASSPESGRGTDTQYF
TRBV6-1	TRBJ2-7	CASSENRLSWEQYF
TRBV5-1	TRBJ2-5	CASSLTGKFQETQYF
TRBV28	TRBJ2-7	CASSSGGAQQSYEQYF
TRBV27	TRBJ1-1	CASSSSDIAEAFF
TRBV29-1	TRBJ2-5	CSAGGDRGFAQYF
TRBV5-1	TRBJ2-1	CASSIGQGFNEQFF
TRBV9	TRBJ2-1	CASSVGPGGFEQFF
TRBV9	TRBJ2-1	CASSEGLASVNEQFF
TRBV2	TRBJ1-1	CASSQQYPGQALAFF
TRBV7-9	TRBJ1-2	CALPGEHNYGYTF
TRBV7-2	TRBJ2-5	CASSRDFQETQYF
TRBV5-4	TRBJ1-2	CASSLASPPNYGYTF
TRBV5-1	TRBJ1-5	CASSQGGGNQPQHF
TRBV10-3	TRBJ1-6	CAISGGDRENSPLHF
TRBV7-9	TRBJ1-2	CASSLAGGDGYTF
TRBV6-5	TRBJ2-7	CASSYTLRATKYF
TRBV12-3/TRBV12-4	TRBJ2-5	CASSFGRGKTQYF
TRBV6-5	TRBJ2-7	CASNRGPSYYEQYF
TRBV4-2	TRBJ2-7	CASSQDRTSGYEQYF
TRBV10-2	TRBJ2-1	CASTFPGTEQFF
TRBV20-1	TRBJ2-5	CSVIRQETQYF
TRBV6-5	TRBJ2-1	CATAGGTNGREFF
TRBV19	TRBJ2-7	CASSLSTSLDEQYF
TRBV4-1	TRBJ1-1	CASSQGEGRNTEAFF
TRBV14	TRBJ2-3	CASNPGGLPQYF
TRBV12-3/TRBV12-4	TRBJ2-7	CASSLTTGAEQYF
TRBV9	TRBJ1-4	CASSTGREKLFF
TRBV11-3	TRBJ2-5	CASSLEASGISGETQYF
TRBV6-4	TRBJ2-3	CASSDTPLTDTQYF
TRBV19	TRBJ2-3	CASSKQGFSTDTQYF
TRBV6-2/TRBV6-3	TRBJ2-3	CASSPGGTDTQYF
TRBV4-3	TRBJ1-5	CASSPSWGLQGFYSNQPQHF
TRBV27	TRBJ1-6	CASSQTGTGNSPLHF
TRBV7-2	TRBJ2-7	CASSPWRELYEQYF
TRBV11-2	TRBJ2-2	CASSPRVAGELFF
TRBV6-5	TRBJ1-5	CASSLGTGLNQPQHF
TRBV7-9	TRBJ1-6	CASSLARRNSPLHF
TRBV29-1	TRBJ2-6	CSVRSGQAGANVLTF
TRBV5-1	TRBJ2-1	CASSSLFTSGGYNEQFF
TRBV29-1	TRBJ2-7	CSGQGAYEQYF
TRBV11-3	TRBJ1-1	CASSSGGEGTEAFF
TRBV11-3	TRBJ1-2	CASSRGVGQQTDYGYTF
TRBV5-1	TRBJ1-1	CASSLFSNTEAFF
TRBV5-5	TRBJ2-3	CASGTSGRGRTDTQYF
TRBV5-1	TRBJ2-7	CASSRTSGDSYEQYF